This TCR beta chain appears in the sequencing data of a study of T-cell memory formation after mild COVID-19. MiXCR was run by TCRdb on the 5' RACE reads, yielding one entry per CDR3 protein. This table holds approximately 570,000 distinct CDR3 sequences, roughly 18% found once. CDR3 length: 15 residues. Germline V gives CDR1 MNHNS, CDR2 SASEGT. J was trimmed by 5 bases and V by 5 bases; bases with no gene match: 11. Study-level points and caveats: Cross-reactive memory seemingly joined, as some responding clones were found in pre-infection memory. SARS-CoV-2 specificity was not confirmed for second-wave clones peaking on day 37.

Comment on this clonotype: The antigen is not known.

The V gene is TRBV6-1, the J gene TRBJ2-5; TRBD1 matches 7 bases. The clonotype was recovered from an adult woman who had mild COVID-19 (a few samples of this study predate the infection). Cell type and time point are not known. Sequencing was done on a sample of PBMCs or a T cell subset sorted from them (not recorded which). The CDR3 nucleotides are TGTGCCAGCAGTCTGACAGGGAATCAGGTGGAGACCCAGTACTTC. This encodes CASSLTGNQVETQYF.